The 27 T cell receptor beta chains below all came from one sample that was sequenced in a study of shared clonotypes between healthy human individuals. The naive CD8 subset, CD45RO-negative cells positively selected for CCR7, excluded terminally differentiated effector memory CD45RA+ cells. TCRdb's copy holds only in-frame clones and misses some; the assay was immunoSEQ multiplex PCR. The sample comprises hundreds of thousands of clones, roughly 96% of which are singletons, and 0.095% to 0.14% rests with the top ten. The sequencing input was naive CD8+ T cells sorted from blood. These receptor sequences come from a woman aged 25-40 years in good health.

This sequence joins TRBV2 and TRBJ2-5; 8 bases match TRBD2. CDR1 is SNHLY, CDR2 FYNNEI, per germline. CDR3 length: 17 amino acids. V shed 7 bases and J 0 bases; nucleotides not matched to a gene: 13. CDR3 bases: TGTGCCAGCACAAAAGTCACTAGCGGATTGTACCAAGAGACCCAGTACTTC. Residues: CASTKVTSGLYQETQYF.

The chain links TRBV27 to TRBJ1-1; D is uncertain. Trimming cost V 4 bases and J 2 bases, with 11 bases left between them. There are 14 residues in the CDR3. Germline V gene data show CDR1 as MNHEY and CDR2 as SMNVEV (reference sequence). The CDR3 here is CASSWVGINTEAFF. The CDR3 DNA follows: TGTGCCAGCAGTTGGGTCGGGATTAACACTGAAGCTTTCTTT.

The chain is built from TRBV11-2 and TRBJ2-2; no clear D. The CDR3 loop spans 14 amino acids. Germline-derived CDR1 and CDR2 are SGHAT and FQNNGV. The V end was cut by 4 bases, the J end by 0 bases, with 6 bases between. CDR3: CASSSIANTGELFF. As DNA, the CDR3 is TGTGCCAGCAGCTCGATAGCGAACACCGGGGAGCTGTTTTTT.

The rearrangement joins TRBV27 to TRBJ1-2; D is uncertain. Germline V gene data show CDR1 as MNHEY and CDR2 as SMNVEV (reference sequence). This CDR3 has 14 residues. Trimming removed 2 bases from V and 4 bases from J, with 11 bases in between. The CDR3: CASSLTRTGYGYTF. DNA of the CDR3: TGTGCCAGCAGTTTAACCCGGACTGGCTATGGCTACACCTTC.

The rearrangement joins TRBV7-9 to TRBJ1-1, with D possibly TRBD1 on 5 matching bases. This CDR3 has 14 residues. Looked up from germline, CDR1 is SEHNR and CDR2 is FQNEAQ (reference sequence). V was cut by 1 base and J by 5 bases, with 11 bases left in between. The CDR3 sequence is CASSLGAGRTEAFF. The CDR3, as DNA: TGTGCCAGCAGCTTAGGGGCAGGGAGGACTGAAGCTTTCTTT.

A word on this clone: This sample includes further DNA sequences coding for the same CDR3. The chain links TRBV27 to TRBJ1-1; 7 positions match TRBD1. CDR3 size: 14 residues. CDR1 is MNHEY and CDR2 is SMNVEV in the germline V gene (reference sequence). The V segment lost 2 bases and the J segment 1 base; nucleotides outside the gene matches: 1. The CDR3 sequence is CASSLRQGNTEAFF. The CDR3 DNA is TGTGCCAGCAGTTTAAGACAGGGGAACACTGAAGCTTTCTTT.

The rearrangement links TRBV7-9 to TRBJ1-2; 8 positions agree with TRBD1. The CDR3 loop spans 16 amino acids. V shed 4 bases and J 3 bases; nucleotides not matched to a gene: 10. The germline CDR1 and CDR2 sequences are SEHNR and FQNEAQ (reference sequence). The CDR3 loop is CASSSGTGYNYYGYTF. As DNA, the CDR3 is TGTGCCAGCAGCTCCGGGACAGGATATAATTACTATGGCTACACCTTC.

The CDR3 nucleotides read TGTGCCAGCAGTCCCCTAGCGGTTAGCACAGATACGCAGTATTTT. Residues: CASSPLAVSTDTQYF. V usage is TRBV6-1 and J usage is TRBJ2-3; 7 bases align to TRBD2. This CDR3 region has 15 residues. V lost 5 bases to trimming and J lost 0 bases; unmatched junction nucleotides: 5. Germline V gene sequence: CDR1 MNHNS, CDR2 SASEGT.

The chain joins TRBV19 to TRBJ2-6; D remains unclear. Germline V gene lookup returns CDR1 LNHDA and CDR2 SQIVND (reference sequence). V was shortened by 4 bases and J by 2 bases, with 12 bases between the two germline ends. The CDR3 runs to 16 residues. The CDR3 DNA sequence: TGTGCCAGTAGTAATGGTCATTTGACTGGGGCCAACGTCCTGACTTTC. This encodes CASSNGHLTGANVLTF.

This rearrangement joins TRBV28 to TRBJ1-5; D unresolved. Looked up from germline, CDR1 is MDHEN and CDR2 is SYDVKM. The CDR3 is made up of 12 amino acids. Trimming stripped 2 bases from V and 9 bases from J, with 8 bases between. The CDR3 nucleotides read TGTGCCAGCAGTTTAATGGAGGCGCCCCAGCATTTT. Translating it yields CASSLMEAPQHF.

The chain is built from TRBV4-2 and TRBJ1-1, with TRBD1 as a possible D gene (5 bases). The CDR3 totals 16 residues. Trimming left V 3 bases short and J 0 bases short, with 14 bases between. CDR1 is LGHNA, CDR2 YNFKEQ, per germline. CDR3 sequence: CASSHPRGRMNTEAFF. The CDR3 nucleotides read TGTGCCAGCAGCCACCCTCGGGGACGGATGAACACTGAAGCTTTCTTT.

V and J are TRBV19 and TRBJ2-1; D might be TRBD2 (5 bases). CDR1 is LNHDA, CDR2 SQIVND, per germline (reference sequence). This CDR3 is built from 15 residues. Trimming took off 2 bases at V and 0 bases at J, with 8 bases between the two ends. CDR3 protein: CASSILTSSYNEQFF. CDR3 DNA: TGTGCCAGTAGTATACTAACTAGCTCCTACAATGAGCAGTTCTTC.

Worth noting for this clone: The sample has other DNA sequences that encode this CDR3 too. The CDR3 sequence: CASSPRDRSYEQYF. In nucleotides, the CDR3 is TGTGCCAGTAGTCCCCGGGACCGTTCCTACGAGCAGTACTTC. V and J are TRBV19 and TRBJ2-7; either TRBD1 or TRBD2 may fit D (5 bases each). Trimming left V 5 bases short and J 1 base short, with 12 bases between. In germline, CDR1 is LNHDA, CDR2 SQIVND (reference sequence). This CDR3 contains 14 residues.

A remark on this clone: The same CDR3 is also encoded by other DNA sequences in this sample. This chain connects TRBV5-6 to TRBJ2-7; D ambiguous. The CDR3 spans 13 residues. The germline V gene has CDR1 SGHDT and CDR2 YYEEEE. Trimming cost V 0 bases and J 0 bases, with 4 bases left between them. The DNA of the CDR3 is TGTGCCAGCAGCTTGGCCTCCTCCTACGAGCAGTACTTC. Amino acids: CASSLASSYEQYF.

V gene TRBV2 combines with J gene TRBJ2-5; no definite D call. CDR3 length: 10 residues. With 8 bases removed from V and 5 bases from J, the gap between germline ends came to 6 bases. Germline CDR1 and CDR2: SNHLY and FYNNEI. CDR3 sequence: CASLLETQYF. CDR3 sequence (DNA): TGTGCCAGCCTTCTTGAGACCCAGTACTTC. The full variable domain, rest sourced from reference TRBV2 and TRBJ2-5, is EPEVTQTPSHQVTQMGQEVILRCVPISNHLYFYWYRQILGQKVEFLVSFYNNEISEKSEIFDDQFSVERPDGSNFTLKIRSTKLEDSAMYFCASLLETQYFGPGTRLLVL.

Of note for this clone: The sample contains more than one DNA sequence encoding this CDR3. The CDR3 reads CASSYSGGTEAFF. The CDR3 nucleotides are TGTGCCAGCAGTTACTCGGGGGGCACTGAAGCTTTCTTT. The chain is built from TRBV6-5 and TRBJ1-1, with D perhaps matching TRBD1 (5 bases). V lost 0 bases and J 4 bases, leaving 6 bases between the germline ends. CDR3 length equals 13 residues. CDR1 is MNHEY and CDR2 is SVGAGI in the germline V gene.

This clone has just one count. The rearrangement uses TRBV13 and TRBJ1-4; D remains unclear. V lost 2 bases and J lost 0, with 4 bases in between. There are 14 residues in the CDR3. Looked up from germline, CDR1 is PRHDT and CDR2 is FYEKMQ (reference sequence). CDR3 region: CASSLRSTNEKLFF. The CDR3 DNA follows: TGTGCCAGCAGCTTACGGTCAACTAATGAAAAACTGTTTTTT.

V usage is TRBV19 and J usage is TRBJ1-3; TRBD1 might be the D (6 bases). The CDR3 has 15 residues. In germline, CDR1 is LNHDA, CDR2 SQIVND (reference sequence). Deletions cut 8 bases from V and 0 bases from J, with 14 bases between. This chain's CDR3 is CASAVGGGSGNTIYF. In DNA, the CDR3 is TGTGCCAGTGCCGTTGGAGGGGGCTCTGGAAACACCATATATTTT.

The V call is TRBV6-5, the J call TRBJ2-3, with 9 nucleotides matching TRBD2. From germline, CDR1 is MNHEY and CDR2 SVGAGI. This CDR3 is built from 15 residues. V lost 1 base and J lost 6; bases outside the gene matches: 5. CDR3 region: CASSYLAGVADTQYF. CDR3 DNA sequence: TGTGCCAGCAGTTACTTAGCGGGAGTAGCTGATACGCAGTATTTT.

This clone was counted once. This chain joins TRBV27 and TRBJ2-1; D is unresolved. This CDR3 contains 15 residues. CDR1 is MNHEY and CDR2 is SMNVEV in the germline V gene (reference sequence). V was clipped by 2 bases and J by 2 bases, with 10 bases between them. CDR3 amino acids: CASSLDNSPYNEQFF. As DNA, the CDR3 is TGTGCCAGCAGTTTAGACAACTCCCCCTACAATGAGCAGTTCTTC.

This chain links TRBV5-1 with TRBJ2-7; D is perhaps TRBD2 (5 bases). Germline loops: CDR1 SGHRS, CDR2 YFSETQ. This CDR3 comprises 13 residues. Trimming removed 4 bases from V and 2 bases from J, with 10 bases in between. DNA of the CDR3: TGCGCCAGCAGCGAGCGGCCTACCTACGAGCAGTACTTC. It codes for CASSERPTYEQYF.

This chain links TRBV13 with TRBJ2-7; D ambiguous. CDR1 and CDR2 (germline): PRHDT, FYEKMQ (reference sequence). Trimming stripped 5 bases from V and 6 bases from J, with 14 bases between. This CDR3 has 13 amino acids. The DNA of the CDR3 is TGTGCCAGCAGCGTCTCCTCATCTCTCGAGCAGTACTTC. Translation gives CASSVSSSLEQYF. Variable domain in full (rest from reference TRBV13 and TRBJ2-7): AAGVIQSPRHLIKEKRETATLKCYPIPRHDTVYWYQQGPGQDPQFLISFYEKMQSDKGSIPDRFSAQQFSDYHSELNMSSLELGDSALYFCASSVSSSLEQYFGPGTRLTVT.

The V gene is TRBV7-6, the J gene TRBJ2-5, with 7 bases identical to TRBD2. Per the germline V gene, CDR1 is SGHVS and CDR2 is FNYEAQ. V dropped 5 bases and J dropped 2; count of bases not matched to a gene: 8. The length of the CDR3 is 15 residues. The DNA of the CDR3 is TGTGCCAGCAGCCATCTAGCGGAGCGACAAGAGACCCAGTACTTC. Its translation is CASSHLAERQETQYF. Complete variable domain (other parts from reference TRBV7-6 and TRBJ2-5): GAGVSQSPRYKVTKRGQDVALRCDPISGHVSLYWYRQALGQGPEFLTYFNYEAQQDKSGLPNDRFSAERPEGSISTLTIQRTEQRDSAMYRCASSHLAERQETQYFGPGTRLLVL.

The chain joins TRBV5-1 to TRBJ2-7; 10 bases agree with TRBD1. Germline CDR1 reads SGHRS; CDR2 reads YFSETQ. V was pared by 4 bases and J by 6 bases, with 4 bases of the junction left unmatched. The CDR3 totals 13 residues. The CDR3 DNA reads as TGCGCCAGCAGCCTGACAGGGGGCGGCGAGCAGTACTTC. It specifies CASSLTGGGEQYF.

The DNA of the CDR3 is TGCGCCAGCAGCACCTCACAGGGGGCGCGAATCTACGAGCAGTACTTC. Its translation: CASSTSQGARIYEQYF. The chain has TRBV5-1 and TRBJ2-7; 9 bases agree with TRBD1. The V gene's germline CDR1 is SGHRS and CDR2 YFSETQ. V trimming: 4 bases; J trimming: 3 bases; junction bases outside the gene matches: 11. This CDR3 comprises 16 residues.

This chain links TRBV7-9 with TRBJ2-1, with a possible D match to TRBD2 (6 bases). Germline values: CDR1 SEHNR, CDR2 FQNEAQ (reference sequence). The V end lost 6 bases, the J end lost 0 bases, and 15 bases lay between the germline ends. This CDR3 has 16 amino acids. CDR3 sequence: CASSGIAESSYNEQFF. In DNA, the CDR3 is TGTGCCAGCAGTGGAATAGCGGAAAGCTCCTACAATGAGCAGTTCTTC.

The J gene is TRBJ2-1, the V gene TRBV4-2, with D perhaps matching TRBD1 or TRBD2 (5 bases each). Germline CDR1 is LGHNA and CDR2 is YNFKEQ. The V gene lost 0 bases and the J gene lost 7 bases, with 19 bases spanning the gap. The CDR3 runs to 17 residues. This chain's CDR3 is CASSQDWGLGLSNEQFF. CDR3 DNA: TGTGCCAGCAGCCAAGATTGGGGCCTTGGACTCTCAAATGAGCAGTTCTTC.